This passage covers 22 T cell receptor beta chains from one sample sequenced in a study of T-cell reconstitution after alpha-beta-depleted transplantation in children (dated by TCRdb to the mid-2010s). The method behind the library was PCR. The sequencing machine was an Illumina HiSeq 2500. TCR library preparation used molecular barcoding, with unique molecular identifiers applied to normalize quantification of the TCRbeta repertoire. Using fastp trimming at Q25 and MiXCR clonotype assembly, TCRdb reanalyzed the public sequencing data and kept in-frame beta chains. One record per CDR3 amino acid sequence lists the most common genes and DNA. The sample contains some 240,000 distinct CDR3 sequences, approximately 9.8% of them found a single time. The top ten clonotypes cover around 5.1% of the sample. The source was PBMCs from the stem cell graft donor, collected from the stem cell graft. These receptors were collected from a human donor who donated a stem cell graft to a child with SCID.

This clonotype was seen at least ten times. This chain uses TRBV7-7 with TRBJ2-3; 9 nucleotides agree with TRBD2. The CDR3 totals 15 residues. From germline, CDR1 is SSHAT and CDR2 FNYEAQ (reference sequence). V lost 2 bases to trimming and J lost 6 bases; unmatched junction nucleotides: 6. This CDR3 is CASSLSMLAGDTQYF. The CDR3 bases are TGTGCCAGCAGCTTAAGTATGCTAGCGGGGGATACGCAGTATTTT.

This clonotype was seen at least ten times. The rearrangement links TRBV3-1 to TRBJ1-1, with D unresolved. The CDR3 extends over 14 amino acids. CDR1 and CDR2 (germline): LGHDT, YNNKEL (reference sequence). Trimming stripped 1 base from V and 0 bases from J, with 6 bases between. Written as DNA, the CDR3 is TGTGCCAGCAGCCAAGGGCAGATGAACACTGAAGCTTTCTTT. It is translated as CASSQGQMNTEAFF.

The chain carries TRBV7-2 and TRBJ2-5; a possible D gene is TRBD2 (6 bases). Germline V gene data show CDR1 as SGHTA and CDR2 as FQGNSA. The V end was cut by 1 base, the J end by 5 bases, with 17 bases between. The CDR3 runs 16 residues. The DNA for the CDR3 is TGTGCCAGCAGCTTAGGGCCCTTAGCGGTAGGGGAGACCCAGTACTTC. It translates to CASSLGPLAVGETQYF.

The chain is built from TRBV2 and TRBJ2-7, with TRBD1 matching 10 bases. Germline CDR1 reads SNHLY; CDR2 reads FYNNEI. V was pared by 5 bases and J by 0 bases, with 4 bases of the junction left unmatched. The CDR3 has 15 amino acids. CDR3 region: CASSMTGGHSYEQYF. CDR3 nucleotide sequence: TGTGCCAGCAGTATGACAGGGGGCCACTCCTACGAGCAGTACTTC.

This clonotype was seen only once. The genes are TRBV5-6 and TRBJ1-5; 7 bases are a match to TRBD1. This CDR3 spans 15 amino acids. Germline trimming cut 3 bases from V and 2 bases from J; bases unmatched to any gene: 5. The germline gives CDR1 SGHDT, CDR2 YYEEEE. CDR3 coding DNA: TGTGCCAGCAGCTCGACAGGGCAGGGCAATCAGCCCCAGCATTTT. This sequence encodes CASSSTGQGNQPQHF.

This clonotype was picked up many times. The chain combines TRBV29-1 with TRBJ1-4, with D possibly TRBD1 on 5 matching bases. V lost 8 bases and J lost 6, with 19 bases in between. This CDR3 spans 14 amino acids. The V gene's germline CDR1 is SQVTM and CDR2 ANQGSEA. CDR3 loop: CSTLSGTGDEKLFF. The CDR3 coding sequence is TGCAGCACCCTGTCCGGGACCGGCGATGAAAAACTGTTTTTT.

This clonotype was seen ten or more times. This chain joins TRBV5-5 and TRBJ2-3; D tentatively reads TRBD1 or TRBD2 (5 bases each). This CDR3 is built from 17 residues. Trimming took off 2 bases at V and 2 bases at J, with 18 bases between the two ends. CDR1 and CDR2 from the germline V gene are SGHKS and YYEKEE (reference sequence). This chain's CDR3 is CASSFPPGGRFTDTQYF. As DNA, the CDR3 is TGTGCCAGCAGCTTCCCTCCTGGGGGAAGATTCACAGATACGCAGTATTTT.

The genes are TRBV5-1 and TRBJ1-1; D gene unclear. The V and J ends lost 4 bases and 0 bases respectively, with 16 bases between them. CDR3 size: 16 residues. Germline CDR1 and CDR2: SGHRS and YFSETQ. The CDR3 sequence: CASSLDKYFMNTEAFF. Here the CDR3 DNA reads TGCGCCAGCAGCCTTGACAAGTATTTCATGAACACTGAAGCTTTCTTT.

This clonotype was observed at least ten times. This sequence joins TRBV7-6 and TRBJ1-3; no clear D. V was cut by 5 bases and J by 0 bases, with 17 bases left in between. CDR1 and CDR2 (germline): SGHVS, FNYEAQ. CDR3 size: 17 residues. CDR3 DNA: TGTGCCAGCAGCCCAGGCTTCGGACTAATCTCTGGAAACACCATATATTTT. Residues: CASSPGFGLISGNTIYF.

The table lists this clonotype with many counts. V gene TRBV5-1 combines with J gene TRBJ1-6; 7 bases align to TRBD1. There are 14 residues in the CDR3. Trimming cost V 4 bases and J 10 bases; bases outside gene matches: 8. Germline CDR1 is SGHRS and CDR2 is YFSETQ. This CDR3 reads CASSPTGLPSPLHF. CDR3 coding DNA: TGCGCCAGCAGCCCGACAGGGCTTCCGTCACCCCTCCACTTT.

This clonotype was recorded many times. This chain uses TRBV5-1 with TRBJ2-7; D might be TRBD2 (6 bases). This CDR3 region has 14 residues. V dropped 1 base and J dropped 6 bases, with 14 bases sitting between them. Germline V gene sequence: CDR1 SGHRS, CDR2 YFSETQ. This CDR3 is CASSLSQGLCEQYF. The CDR3 DNA follows: TGCGCCAGCAGCTTGAGTCAGGGACTTTGCGAGCAGTACTTC.

This clonotype appeared many times. V gene TRBV2 combines with J gene TRBJ1-4; D unclear. The CDR3 extends over 17 amino acids. Germline CDR1 SNHLY, CDR2 FYNNEI. The V and J ends lost 0 bases and 0 bases respectively, with 11 bases between them. The DNA of the CDR3 is TGTGCCAGCAGTGAAGCGCGGAGGGTCGCAACTAATGAAAAACTGTTTTTT. It translates to CASSEARRVATNEKLFF.

This clonotype was seen repeatedly, ten times or more. The chain combines TRBV20-1 with TRBJ2-3; 9 nucleotides match TRBD2. V shed 3 bases and J 1 base; nucleotides not matched to a gene: 5. CDR1 DFQATT and CDR2 SNEGSKA come from the germline V gene (reference sequence). The CDR3 is 15 amino acids. CDR3 DNA: TGCAGTGCTAGTAGTCCTAGCGGGGGCACAGATACGCAGTATTTT. Its protein product is CSASSPSGGTDTQYF.

This clonotype was observed at least ten times. The CDR3 protein is CATSKEGLNEKLFF. DNA for the CDR3: TGTGCCACCAGCAAGGAAGGGCTTAATGAAAAACTGTTTTTT. V is TRBV15 and J is TRBJ1-4; D gene ambiguous. V was shortened by 4 bases and J by 4 bases, with 10 bases between the two germline ends. Germline lookup yields CDR1 LNHNV and CDR2 YYDKDF (reference sequence). This CDR3 comprises 14 residues. The whole variable domain, filled in from reference TRBV15 and TRBJ1-4, reads DAMVIQNPRYQVTQFGKPVTLSCSQTLNHNVMYWYQQKSSQAPKLLFHYYDKDFNNEADTPDNFQSRRPNTSFCFLDIRSPGLGDTAMYLCATSKEGLNEKLFFGSGTQLSVL.

The chain carries TRBV5-1 and TRBJ2-2; 12 bases map to TRBD1. Trimming removed 0 bases from V and 6 bases from J; junction bases left unmatched: 6. Per the germline V gene, CDR1 is SGHRS and CDR2 is YFSETQ. The CDR3 extends over 17 amino acids. This CDR3 is CASSLAGDRGLAGELFF. The DNA of the CDR3 is TGCGCCAGCAGCTTGGCGGGGGACAGGGGGCTCGCCGGGGAGCTGTTTTTT.

This clonotype was picked up many times. The chain joins TRBV7-2 to TRBJ2-7, with 8 positions matching TRBD1. After removal of 5 bases from V and 4 bases from J, the junction contained 7 bases not matched to a gene. This CDR3 region has 14 residues. Germline loops: CDR1 SGHTA, CDR2 FQGNSA. The CDR3, as DNA: TGTGCCAGCAGCCCGATAACAGGGGGGTACGAGCAGTACTTC. It yields the protein CASSPITGGYEQYF.

This clonotype was picked up many times. The chain employs TRBV7-9 and TRBJ1-1; a possible D gene is TRBD1 (6 bases). This CDR3 has 21 amino acids. Germline V gives CDR1 SEHNR, CDR2 FQNEAQ (reference sequence). Trimming took 5 bases from V and 1 from J, leaving 32 bases between them. The CDR3 DNA reads TGTGCCAGCAGCCTATCTATCTGGTCGAAGCAGGGGAGGTACGCGAACACTGAAGCTTTCTTT. It is translated as CASSLSIWSKQGRYANTEAFF.

The V call is TRBV3-1, the J call TRBJ2-7; TRBD2 is a possible D gene (6 bases). The CDR3 is 13 residues long. The V gene's germline CDR1 is LGHDT and CDR2 YNNKEL (reference sequence). Trimming removed 0 bases at V and 6 bases at J, with 9 bases between. Here the CDR3 DNA reads TGTGCCAGCAGCCAAGATTGGGAGGCCGAGCAGTACTTC. This gives the protein CASSQDWEAEQYF.

This clonotype was seen repeatedly, ten times or more. The rearrangement joins TRBV12-3 or TRBV12-4 to TRBJ2-5; 7 bases line up with TRBD2. CDR3 length: 18 residues. V lost 6 bases and J lost 0; bases outside the gene matches: 16. This chain's CDR3 is CASRLLRSSGENQETQYF. DNA for the CDR3: TGTGCCAGCAGATTGCTGAGGTCGAGCGGGGAAAACCAAGAGACCCAGTACTTC.

With respect to this clonotype: A much larger clone lies one base from this, so it may be a read error. This chain joins TRBV20-1 and TRBJ2-1; D not certain. This CDR3 comprises 10 residues. The V gene lost 3 bases and the J gene lost 12 bases, with 9 bases spanning the gap. From germline, CDR1 is DFQATT and CDR2 SNEGSKA (reference sequence). The chain's CDR3 is CSASFHGQFF. The CDR3 nucleotides are TGCAGTGCTAGTTTTCATGGGCAGTTCTTC.

This clonotype appeared many times. The rearrangement uses TRBV20-1 and TRBJ2-1; TRBD2 matches 9 bases. J was trimmed by 4 bases and V by 1 base; bases with no gene match: 2. This CDR3 region has 14 residues. Per germline, CDR1 DFQATT and CDR2 SNEGSKA (reference sequence). The CDR3 DNA reads as TGCAGTGCTAGAGGACTAGCGGAGTACAATGAGCAGTTCTTC. It encodes CSARGLAEYNEQFF.

This clonotype has a count of ten or more. J is TRBJ1-1 and V is TRBV29-1; D is perhaps TRBD1 (5 bases). CDR3 length equals 14 residues. Trimming removed 0 bases at V and 1 base at J, with 9 bases between. Germline-derived CDR1 and CDR2 are SQVTM and ANQGSEA. CDR3 amino acids: CSVEDRQGNTEAFF. The CDR3 DNA is TGCAGCGTTGAAGATAGGCAGGGGAACACTGAAGCTTTCTTT.